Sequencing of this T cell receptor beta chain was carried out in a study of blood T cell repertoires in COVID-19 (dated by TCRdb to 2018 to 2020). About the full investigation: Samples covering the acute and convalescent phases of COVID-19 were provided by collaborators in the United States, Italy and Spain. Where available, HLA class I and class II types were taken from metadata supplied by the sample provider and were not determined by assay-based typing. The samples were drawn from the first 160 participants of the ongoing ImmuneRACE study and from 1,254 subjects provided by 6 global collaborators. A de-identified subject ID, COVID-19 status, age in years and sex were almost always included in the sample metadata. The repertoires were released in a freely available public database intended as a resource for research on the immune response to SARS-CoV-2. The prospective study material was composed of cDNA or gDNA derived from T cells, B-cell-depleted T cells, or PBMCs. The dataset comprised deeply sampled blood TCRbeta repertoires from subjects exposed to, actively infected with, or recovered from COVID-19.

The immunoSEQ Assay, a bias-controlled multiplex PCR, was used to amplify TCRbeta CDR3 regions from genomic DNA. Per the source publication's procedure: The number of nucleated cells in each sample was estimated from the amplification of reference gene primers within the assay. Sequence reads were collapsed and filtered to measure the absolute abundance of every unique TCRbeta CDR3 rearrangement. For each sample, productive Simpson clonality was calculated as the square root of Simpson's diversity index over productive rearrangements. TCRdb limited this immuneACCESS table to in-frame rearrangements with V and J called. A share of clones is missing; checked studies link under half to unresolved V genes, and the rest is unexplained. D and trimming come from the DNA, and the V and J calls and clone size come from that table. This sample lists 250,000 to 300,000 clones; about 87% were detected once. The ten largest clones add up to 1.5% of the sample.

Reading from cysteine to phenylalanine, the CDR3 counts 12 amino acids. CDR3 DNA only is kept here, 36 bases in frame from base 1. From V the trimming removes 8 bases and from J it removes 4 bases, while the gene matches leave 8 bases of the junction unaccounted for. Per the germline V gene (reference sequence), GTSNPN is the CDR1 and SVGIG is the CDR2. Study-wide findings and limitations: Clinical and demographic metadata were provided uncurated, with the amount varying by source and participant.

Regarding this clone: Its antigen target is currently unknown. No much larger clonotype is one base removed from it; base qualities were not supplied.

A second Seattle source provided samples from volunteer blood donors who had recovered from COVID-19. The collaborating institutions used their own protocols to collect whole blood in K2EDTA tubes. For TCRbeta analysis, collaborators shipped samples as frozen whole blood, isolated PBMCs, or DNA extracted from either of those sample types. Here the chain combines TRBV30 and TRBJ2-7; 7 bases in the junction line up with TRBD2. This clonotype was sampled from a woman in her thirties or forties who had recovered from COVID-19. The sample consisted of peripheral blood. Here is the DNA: TGTGCCGGTAAGCGGGGCGAGTACGAGCAGTACTTC. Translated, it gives CAGKRGEYEQYF.